Each of the 8 T cell receptor beta chains below was sequenced from the same sample in a study of T cell responses to AZD1222 COVID-19 vaccine (TCRdb year 2021). Library preparation used the immunoSEQ multiplex PCR assay. TCRdb mirrors the immuneACCESS table, restricted to in-frame sequences. Some clones are absent from its copies; in checked studies, under half trace to an unresolved V gene, and the reason for the others is unknown. In this sample the table shows 150,000 or so clones, about 93% of which occur a single time. Together, the top ten hold about 3.7% of the sample. The time point label for this specimen denotes: baseline before first vaccination. Material: peripheral blood, obtained on day 0 of AZD1222 vaccination. Receptors originate from an adult in good health.

The V gene is TRBV6-1, the J gene TRBJ2-2; TRBD1 agrees at 7 bases. V gave up 2 bases and J gave up 4 bases; unmatched junction bases: 7. Germline V gene lookup returns CDR1 MNHNS and CDR2 SASEGT. The CDR3 is 16 amino acids. The CDR3: CASSEIWAGGTGELFF. As DNA, the CDR3 is TGTGCCAGCAGTGAAATATGGGCAGGGGGCACCGGGGAGCTGTTTTTT.

V is TRBV15 and J is TRBJ2-6, with D perhaps matching TRBD1 (6 bases). This CDR3 contains 16 residues. Between the trimmed V and J ends, which lost 1 base and 1 base, there was a span of 8 bases. The germline V gene encodes CDR1 LNHNV and CDR2 YYDKDF (reference sequence). The CDR3 nucleotides read TGTGCCACCAGCAGAGGCAGGGGTTCTGGGGCCAACGTCCTGACTTTC. This translates into CATSRGRGSGANVLTF.

This clone was detected only a few times. The chain recombines TRBV7-2 with TRBJ1-5; D gene uncertain. Germline V gives CDR1 SGHTA, CDR2 FQGNSA. The V and J ends lost 1 base and 5 bases respectively, with 18 bases between them. This CDR3 has 17 residues. Here the CDR3 reads CASSLVRAVTLDQPQHF. CDR3 in DNA: TGTGCCAGCAGCTTAGTTCGAGCGGTGACCTTGGATCAGCCCCAGCATTTT.

For the CDR3, the DNA is TGTGCCAGCAGGGATCAGGGTCATGGCTACACCTTC. This translates into CASRDQGHGYTF. The chain combines TRBV6-5 with TRBJ1-2, with D possibly being TRBD1 (5 bases). This CDR3 has 12 residues. Trimming removed 6 bases at V and 6 bases at J, with 11 bases between. Germline V gene data show CDR1 as MNHEY and CDR2 as SVGAGI.

The chain couples TRBV6-6 to TRBJ1-5; 7 nucleotides match TRBD1. The CDR3 covers 13 residues. Germline CDR1 and CDR2: MNHNY and SVGAGI (reference sequence). The ends lost 7 bases at V and 6 bases at J; junction bases unmatched: 6. This CDR3 is CASTSGGAQPQHF. The CDR3 region has the DNA TGTGCCAGCACCTCAGGGGGGGCTCAGCCCCAGCATTTT.

V gene TRBV7-9 combines with J gene TRBJ2-4; D perhaps matches TRBD1 (6 bases). Between the trimmed V and J ends, which lost 5 bases and 0 bases, there was a span of 14 bases. The CDR3 spans 16 residues. Germline V gene data show CDR1 as SEHNR and CDR2 as FQNEAQ (reference sequence). The CDR3: CASSTDRQLAKNIQYF. The CDR3 region has the DNA TGTGCCAGCAGCACCGACAGGCAACTAGCCAAAAACATTCAGTACTTC. The whole variable domain, filled in from reference TRBV7-9 and TRBJ2-4, reads DTGVSQNPRHKITKRGQNVTFRCDPISEHNRLYWYRQTLGQGPEFLTYFQNEAQLEKSRLLSDRFSAERPKGSFSTLEIQRTEQGDSAMYLCASSTDRQLAKNIQYFGAGTRLSVL.

The V and J genes are TRBV6-6 and TRBJ1-2; maybe TRBD1 (6 bases). Germline CDR1 is MNHNY and CDR2 is SVGAGI (reference sequence). V gave up 6 bases and J gave up 8 bases, with 22 bases separating them. This CDR3 contains 15 residues. CDR3: CASSPTDSPAGGYTF. CDR3 coding DNA: TGTGCCAGCAGCCCCACGGACAGCCCCGCTGGGGGCTACACCTTC.

The chain recombines TRBV7-2 with TRBJ1-4; D uncertain. The CDR3 has 15 residues. V was clipped by 5 bases and J by 0 bases, with 10 bases between them. CDR1 and CDR2 from the germline V gene are SGHTA and FQGNSA. The CDR3 is CASSLGRSTNEKLFF. The CDR3 nucleotides read TGTGCCAGCAGCCTCGGCCGTTCAACTAATGAAAAACTGTTTTTT.